This TCR beta chain was sequenced for a study of T cells after yellow fever vaccination. The CDR3 covers 14 residues. V lost 1 base to trimming and J lost 1 base, with 7 bases between them. Germline V gene sequence: CDR1 SGHDT, CDR2 YYEEEE. TCRdb used MiXCR to reprocess the 5' RACE reads, holding one entry per CDR3 protein. The table lists approximately 510,000 distinct CDR3 sequences, 20% to 25% of them singletons, with about 16% in the top ten. This clonotype was counted between two and nine times. Sequences were derived from PBMCs, sampled less than 25 days after the first yellow fever vaccination. This sequence originates from a man aged 18 to 35 who received the YFV17D yellow fever vaccine. The chain uses TRBV5-6 and TRBJ2-3; D unresolved. For the CDR3, the DNA is TGTGCCAGCAGCTTGCCGAGTGGCACAGATACGCAGTATTTT. It is translated as CASSLPSGTDTQYF.